The clone carrying this T cell receptor (beta chain) occurred many times. This entry comes from a study of neurological immune-mediated disorders. TCRdb processed the 5' RACE reads anew with MiXCR; each CDR3 protein has one entry. The sample has about 54,000 distinct CDR3 sequences; around 3.8% are singletons. Germline values: CDR1 SGHKS, CDR2 YYEKEE (reference sequence). V shed 2 bases and J shed 3 bases, with 15 bases lying between them. The CDR3 runs to 15 residues. V usage is TRBV5-5 and J usage is TRBJ2-7; D unresolved. Source material: CD4+ T cells from blood. The sequence derives from a woman in her thirties or forties with multiple sclerosis. CDR3 DNA: TGTGCCAGCAGCTTTGTCTGGGGTGCTGGCTACGAGCAGTACTTC. It translates to CASSFVWGAGYEQYF.